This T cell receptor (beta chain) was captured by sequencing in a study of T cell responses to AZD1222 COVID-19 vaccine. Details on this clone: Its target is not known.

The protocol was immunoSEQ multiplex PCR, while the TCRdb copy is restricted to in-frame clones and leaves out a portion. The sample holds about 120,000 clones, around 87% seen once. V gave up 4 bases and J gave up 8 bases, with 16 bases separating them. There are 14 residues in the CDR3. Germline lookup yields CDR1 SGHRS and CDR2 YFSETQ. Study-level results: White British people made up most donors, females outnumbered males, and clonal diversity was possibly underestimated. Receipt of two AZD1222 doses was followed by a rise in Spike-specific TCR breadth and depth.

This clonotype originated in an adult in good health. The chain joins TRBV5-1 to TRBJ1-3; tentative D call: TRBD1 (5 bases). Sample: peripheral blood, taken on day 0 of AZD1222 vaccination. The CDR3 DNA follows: TGCGCCAGCAGCCTGGAAACGGGGCGAGACACCATATATTTT. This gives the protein CASSLETGRDTIYF.